Following are 13 T cell receptor beta chains from one sample sequenced in a study of blood T cell repertoires in COVID-19 (dated by TCRdb to 2020 to 2021). The library was produced with the immunoSEQ multiplex PCR assay. TCRdb limited this immuneACCESS table to in-frame rearrangements with V and J called. A share of clones is missing; checked studies link under half to unresolved V genes, and the rest is unexplained. Present in this sample are about 48,000 clones, 75% to 80% of which were seen just once. 15% to 20% of the sample lies in the top ten. Sequencing was performed on peripheral blood. The receptors were gathered from a human donor with active or convalescent COVID-19. The donor label of this sample is uncertain.

CDR3 residues: CASSLTGRGIDTQYF. CDR3 DNA sequence: TGTGCCAGCAGTTTGACCGGCAGGGGGATAGATACGCAGTATTTT. The chain employs TRBV28 and TRBJ2-3; 7 positions agree with TRBD1. V trimming: 3 bases; J trimming: 5 bases; junction bases outside the gene matches: 8. Germline-derived CDR1 and CDR2 are MDHEN and SYDVKM. CDR3 size: 15 residues.

The chain employs TRBV5-1 and TRBJ1-6, with 9 positions matching TRBD1. The germline CDR1 and CDR2 sequences are SGHRS and YFSETQ. V was pared by 0 bases and J by 11 bases, with 3 bases of the junction left unmatched. The length of the CDR3 is 14 residues. The CDR3 DNA reads as TGCGCCAGCAGCTTGGGGGACAGGGTAACACCCCTCCACTTT. Protein: CASSLGDRVTPLHF.

This clone was seen once. Other DNA sequences in this specimen translate into the identical CDR3. This CDR3 is CASSLLTDTQYF. Here the CDR3 DNA reads TGTGCCAGCAGTCTACTCACAGATACGCAGTATTTT. The chain employs TRBV28 and TRBJ2-3; D gene uncertain. V lost 5 bases and J 2 bases, leaving 5 bases between the germline ends. This CDR3 region has 12 residues. Germline V gene sequence: CDR1 MDHEN, CDR2 SYDVKM.

The chain uses TRBV5-5 and TRBJ2-3; the match to TRBD2 covers 8 bases. V was pared by 3 bases and J by 2 bases, with 5 bases of the junction left unmatched. The CDR3 extends over 15 amino acids. In germline, CDR1 is SGHKS, CDR2 YYEKEE (reference sequence). The CDR3 sequence is CASSWGLEYTDTQYF. CDR3 coding DNA: TGTGCCAGCAGCTGGGGACTAGAGTACACAGATACGCAGTATTTT.

V is TRBV4-3 and J is TRBJ1-6, with D hard to call. This CDR3 comprises 13 residues. Germline CDR1 reads LGHNA; CDR2 reads YSLEER. V dropped 2 bases and J dropped 8 bases, with 7 bases sitting between them. The DNA of the CDR3 is TGCGCCAGCAGCCAAATAGAGGATTCACCCCTCCACTTT. This codes for CASSQIEDSPLHF.

The chain is built from TRBV11-3 and TRBJ1-1; D gene unclear. In germline, CDR1 is SGHNT, CDR2 YENEEA. V shed 2 bases and J shed 4 bases, with 11 bases lying between them. CDR3 length: 14 residues. CDR3 bases: TGTGCCAGCAGCTTAACGGGATTGGGCACTGAAGCTTTCTTT. Its protein is CASSLTGLGTEAFF.

The gene calls are TRBV5-4 and TRBJ1-6; D unresolved. Looked up from germline, CDR1 is SGHNT and CDR2 is YYREEE (reference sequence). This CDR3 contains 14 residues. V dropped 4 bases and J dropped 6 bases, with 11 bases sitting between them. The CDR3 sequence: CASSPVRANSPLHF. In DNA form, the CDR3 reads TGTGCCAGCAGCCCCGTGCGGGCTAATTCACCCCTCCACTTT.

V is TRBV5-1 and J is TRBJ2-3; 7 nucleotides line up with TRBD2. Germline-derived CDR1 and CDR2 are SGHRS and YFSETQ. The junction had 7 bases not matched to a gene; V was cut back by 0 bases and J by 0 bases. This CDR3 is 17 amino acids long. The CDR3 protein is CASSLGAGDPSTDTQYF. In DNA, the CDR3 is TGCGCCAGCAGCTTGGGCGCGGGGGACCCAAGCACAGATACGCAGTATTTT.

This chain joins TRBV4-3 and TRBJ2-3, with D uncertain. Germline CDR1 reads LGHNA; CDR2 reads YSLEER. The CDR3 covers 13 residues. Between the trimmed V and J ends, which lost 3 bases and 6 bases, there was a span of 10 bases. The CDR3 sequence: CASSQAERDTQYF. As DNA, the CDR3 is TGCGCCAGCAGCCAGGCGGAGCGCGATACGCAGTATTTT.

The chain is built from TRBV10-3 and TRBJ2-1; TRBD2 aligns across 13 bases. V shed 10 bases and J 7 bases; nucleotides not matched to a gene: 7. CDR3 length: 14 residues. Per germline, CDR1 ENHRY and CDR2 SYGVKD. CDR3 nucleotide sequence: TGTGCCACGCGGACTAGCGGGAGTGATAATGAGCAGTTCTTC. Translating it yields CATRTSGSDNEQFF.

The chain links TRBV5-6 to TRBJ2-7, with 9 bases that match TRBD1. Trimming at V came to 0 bases and at J to 5 bases, leaving 9 bases not matched to a gene. CDR3 size: 16 residues. CDR1 and CDR2 from the germline V gene are SGHDT and YYEEEE. Here the CDR3 reads CASSLEIRQGVDEQYF. The CDR3 DNA follows: TGTGCCAGCAGCTTGGAAATTCGACAGGGGGTAGACGAGCAGTACTTC.

The CDR3 DNA is TGTGCCAGCACCCGGACTAGCGGGAGTGGTCAAGAGACCCAGTACTTC. Protein sequence: CASTRTSGSGQETQYF. This rearrangement joins TRBV5-6 to TRBJ2-5, with 13 bases identical to TRBD2. Trimming removed 6 bases from V and 2 bases from J; junction bases left unmatched: 7. In germline, CDR1 is SGHDT, CDR2 YYEEEE. CDR3 length equals 16 residues.

V and J are TRBV28 and TRBJ2-7; TRBD1 matches 10 bases. CDR3 size: 15 residues. Germline lookup yields CDR1 MDHEN and CDR2 SYDVKM. The V segment lost 7 bases and the J segment 5 bases; nucleotides outside the gene matches: 11. In DNA, the CDR3 is TGTGCCAGCAACTCCGCAGGGACAGGGGCCCACGAGCAGTACTTC. Protein sequence: CASNSAGTGAHEQYF.